This T cell receptor (beta chain) originates from a study of T-cell reconstitution after alpha-beta-depleted transplantation in children. A library of TCRbeta sequences, prepared with unique molecular identifiers, was generated. MiXCR, run by TCRdb on the PCR reads, gives a single entry per CDR3 protein. The sample lists some 530,000 distinct CDR3 sequences; under 15% were seen once. V dropped 3 bases and J dropped 0 bases, with 9 bases sitting between them. This CDR3 spans 14 amino acids. This clonotype occurred many times. The source is a human donor who donated a stem cell graft to a child with combined immunodeficiency. V and J are TRBV12-3 or TRBV12-4 and TRBJ2-7; D not resolved. Sample: PBMCs from the stem cell graft donor, taken from the stem cell graft. In DNA, the CDR3 is TGTGCCAGCAGTTTTGGATGGGGCTCCTACGAGCAGTACTTC. Translated, it gives CASSFGWGSYEQYF.